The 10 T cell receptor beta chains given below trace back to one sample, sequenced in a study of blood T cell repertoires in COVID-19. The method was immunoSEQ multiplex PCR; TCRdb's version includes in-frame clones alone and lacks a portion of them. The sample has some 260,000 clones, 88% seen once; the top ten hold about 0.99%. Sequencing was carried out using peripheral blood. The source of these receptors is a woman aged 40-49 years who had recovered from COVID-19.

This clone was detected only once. The CDR3: CASSIWSGGDTQYF. The CDR3 nucleotides read TGTGCCAGTAGTATATGGTCAGGGGGGGATACGCAGTATTTT. The chain combines TRBV19 with TRBJ2-3, with D perhaps TRBD1 (7 bases). V was shortened by 2 bases and J by 6 bases, with 12 bases between the two germline ends. This CDR3 is 14 amino acids long. Germline CDR1 reads LNHDA; CDR2 reads SQIVND (reference sequence).

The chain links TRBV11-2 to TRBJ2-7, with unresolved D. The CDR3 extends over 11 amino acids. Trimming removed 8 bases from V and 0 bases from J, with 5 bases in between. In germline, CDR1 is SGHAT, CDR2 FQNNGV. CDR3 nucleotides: TGTGCCAGCGGCCCCTCCTACGAGCAGTACTTC. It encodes CASGPSYEQYF.

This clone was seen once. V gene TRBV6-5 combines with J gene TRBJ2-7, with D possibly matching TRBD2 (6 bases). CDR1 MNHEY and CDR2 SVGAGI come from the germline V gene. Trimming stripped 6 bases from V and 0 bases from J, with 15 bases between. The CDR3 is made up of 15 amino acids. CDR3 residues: CASSPRLASSYEQYF. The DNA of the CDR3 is TGTGCCAGCAGCCCCAGGCTAGCGAGCTCCTACGAGCAGTACTTC.

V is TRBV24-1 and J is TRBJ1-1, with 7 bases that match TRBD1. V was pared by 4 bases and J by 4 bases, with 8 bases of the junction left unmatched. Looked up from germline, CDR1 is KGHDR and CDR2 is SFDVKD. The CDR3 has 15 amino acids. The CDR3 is CATSDPNSGGTEAFF. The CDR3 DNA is TGTGCCACCAGTGACCCGAATTCAGGGGGCACTGAAGCTTTCTTT.

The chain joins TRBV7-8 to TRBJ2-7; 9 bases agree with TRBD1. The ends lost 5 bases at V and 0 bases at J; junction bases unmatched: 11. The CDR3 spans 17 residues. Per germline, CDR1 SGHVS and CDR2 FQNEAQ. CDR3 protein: CASSPGTGPSSSYEQYV. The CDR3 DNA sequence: TGTGCCAGCAGCCCGGGGACAGGGCCATCTAGCTCCTACGAGCAGTACGTC.

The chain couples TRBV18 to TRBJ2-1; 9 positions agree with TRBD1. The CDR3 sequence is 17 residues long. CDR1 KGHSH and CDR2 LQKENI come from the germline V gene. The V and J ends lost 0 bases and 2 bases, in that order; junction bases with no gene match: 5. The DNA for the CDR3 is TGTGCCAGCTCACCACCCGTTGGGACAGGGACCTACAATGAGCAGTTCTTC. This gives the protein CASSPPVGTGTYNEQFF.

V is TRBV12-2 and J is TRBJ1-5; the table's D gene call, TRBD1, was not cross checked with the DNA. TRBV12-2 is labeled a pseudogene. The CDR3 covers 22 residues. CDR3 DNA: TGTGCAAGTCGCCTGCTTCCCGGAACAGGGTTCGATGGGAGCGGTCGCAATCAGCCCCAGCATTTT. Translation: CASRLLPGTGFDGSGRNQPQHF.

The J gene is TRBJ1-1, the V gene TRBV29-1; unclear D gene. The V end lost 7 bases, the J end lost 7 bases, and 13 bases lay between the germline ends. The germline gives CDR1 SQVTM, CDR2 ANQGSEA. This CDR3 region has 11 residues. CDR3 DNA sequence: TGCAGCGCCAGACCTAGGATTGAAGCTTTCTTT. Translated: CSARPRIEAFF.

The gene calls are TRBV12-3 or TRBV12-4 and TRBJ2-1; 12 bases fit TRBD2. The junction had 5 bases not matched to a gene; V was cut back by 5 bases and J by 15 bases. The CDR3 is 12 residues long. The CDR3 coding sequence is TGTGCCAGCAGTCCGACTAGCGGGAGAGTGTTCTTC. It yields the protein CASSPTSGRVFF.

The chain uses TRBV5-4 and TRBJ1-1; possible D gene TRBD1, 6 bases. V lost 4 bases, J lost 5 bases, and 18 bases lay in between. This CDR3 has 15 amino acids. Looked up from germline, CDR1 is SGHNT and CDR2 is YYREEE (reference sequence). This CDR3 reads CASSPGGRGGTEAFF. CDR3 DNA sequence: TGTGCCAGCAGCCCCGGGGGCAGGGGAGGGACTGAAGCTTTCTTT.